This T cell receptor (beta chain) is drawn from a study of blood T cell repertoires in COVID-19. Here immunoSEQ multiplex PCR was the method, and the copy in TCRdb shows in-frame clones only, minus some. The sample contains more than 20,000 clones, around 91% of which appear only once. Germline CDR1 SGDLS, CDR2 YYNGEE. V lost 1 base, J lost 4 bases, and 17 bases lay in between. The CDR3 runs to 16 residues. Sequenced input: peripheral blood. The V gene is TRBV9, the J gene TRBJ1-2; D gene unclear. This sequence originates from a man between 65 and 85 years old with acute or convalescent COVID-19. This CDR3 is CASSVLSSGLGYGYTF. The CDR3 DNA reads TGTGCCAGCAGCGTATTATCGTCCGGGTTGGGCTATGGCTACACCTTC. Filled out from reference TRBV9 and TRBJ1-2, the complete variable domain reads DSGVTQTPKHLITATGQRVTLRCSPRSGDLSVYWYQQSLDQGLQFLIQYYNGEERAKGNILERFSAQQFPDLHSELNLSSLELGDSALYFCASSVLSSGLGYGYTFGSGTRLTVV.